This T cell receptor beta chain was found in a study of beta chain features in type 1 diabetes. The study, taken as a whole, reports: A moderate, significant TCRB CDR3 shortening appeared in type 1 diabetes across four CD4+ subsets.

Details on this clone: Its target is unknown.

V trimming: 3 bases; J trimming: 10 bases; junction bases outside the gene matches: 8. Germline assignment: CDR1 MGHRA and CDR2 YSYEKL. This CDR3 is 14 amino acids long. The isolated RNA, all of it, was reverse transcribed, so expressed TCRB transcripts were what got sequenced. Sequencing was performed with immunoSEQ multiplex PCR; in TCRdb, only in-frame clones are kept and a portion is missing. Here the sample spans some 160,000 clones, around 9% being singletons. The sample consisted of central memory CD4+ T cells from blood. The source is a woman in her thirties with type 1 diabetes. The gene calls are TRBV4-1 and TRBJ2-1, with 8 bases matching TRBD2. The CDR3: CASSQDLAGKEQFF. The CDR3, as DNA: TGCGCCAGCAGCCAGGATTTAGCGGGAAAGGAGCAGTTCTTC.